This section outlines one TCR beta chain sequence together with its context. Its antigen is not identified. The sample is drawn from a study of CD8 T cells in ankylosing spondylitis. Points from the study as a whole: Among TCR beta sequences, a motif of roughly 8 highly homologous variants appeared characteristic of ankylosing spondylitis blood. Peripheral blood samples showed relatively rare disease-linked clones, and these clones were CD8+. Enrichment of disease-linked clones was reportedly significant in matched ankylosing spondylitis synovial fluid. Some motif variants had been reported before (in reactive arthritis synovial fluid and blood).

The CDR3 spans 16 residues. With 4 bases removed from V and 3 bases from J, the gap between germline ends came to 17 bases. Via MiXCR, TCRdb re-called the 5' RACE reads, giving one row per CDR3 protein. The table shows under 950,000 distinct CDR3 sequences, with roughly 19% occurring only once. The specimen sequenced was blood, either unsorted or a sorted T cell fraction (not recorded which). V gene TRBV12-3 or TRBV12-4 combines with J gene TRBJ2-3, with D perhaps TRBD2 (6 bases). The receptor was derived from a male donor with ankylosing spondylitis. In nucleotides, the CDR3 is TGTGCCAGCAGTTCCCTAGGAGGGGTAGGAACAGATACGCAGTATTTT. The encoded protein is CASSSLGGVGTDTQYF.